The 27 T cell receptor beta chains reported below all come from one sample, sequenced in a study of cytomegalovirus exposure and HLA in healthy donors. The PCR contained 60 Vbeta and 13 Jbeta primers. Method: immunoSEQ multiplex PCR; TCRdb's copy keeps in-frame clones and lacks some. The profile shows about 250,000 clones, more than 55% of them singletons. The source material was PBMCs. The receptors were sampled from a female donor in good health and CMV-seronegative.

The chain couples TRBV6-6 to TRBJ1-4; 8 bases align to TRBD1. The CDR3 runs to 14 residues. Germline V gene lookup returns CDR1 MNHNY and CDR2 SVGAGI (reference sequence). Losses at the gene ends were 10 bases for V and 2 bases for J; bases not matched to a gene: 6. CDR3 DNA: TGTGCCACCCTCCGGGACAGGACTAATGAAAAACTGTTTTTT. Its protein is CATLRDRTNEKLFF.

The rearrangement links TRBV5-5 to TRBJ2-7; TRBD2 matches 8 bases. There are 15 residues in the CDR3. CDR1 SGHKS and CDR2 YYEKEE come from the germline V gene (reference sequence). The V gene end was trimmed by 1 base and the J gene end by 5 bases; junction bases not matched to a gene: 8. Here the CDR3 DNA reads TGTGCCAGCAGCTTGTCGACGGGAGGGCCCCACGAGCAGTACTTC. Its protein product is CASSLSTGGPHEQYF.

This chain joins TRBV5-1 and TRBJ2-1; 10 bases match TRBD2. The germline gives CDR1 SGHRS, CDR2 YFSETQ. The CDR3 consists of 18 residues. The J segment lost 4 bases and the V segment lost 2 bases, leaving 12 bases of the junction unmatched. Here the CDR3 DNA reads TGCGCCAGCAGCTTCCTACCCCCCGGACTAGCGGATTACAATGAGCAGTTCTTC. This encodes CASSFLPPGLADYNEQFF.

This chain connects TRBV21-1 to TRBJ2-5; the table's D call, TRBD1, was not checked against the DNA. TRBV21-1 is a pseudogene locus. The CDR3 is 13 residues long. CDR3 DNA sequence: TGTGCCAGCAGCAAAGCTAGGGGAGAGACCCAGTACTTC. Translating gives CASSKARGETQYF.

The genes are TRBV20-1 and TRBJ2-5, with D perhaps TRBD1 (5 bases). TRBJ2-7 matches the DNA end more closely, so the J call is doubtful. Germline CDR1 DFQATT, CDR2 SNEGSKA (reference sequence). This CDR3 spans 11 amino acids. The CDR3, as DNA: TGCAGTGCTTTCCAGGGCTACGAGCAGTACTTC. Translation gives CSAFQGYEQYF.

This clone occurred a few times. The CDR3 loop reads CASSESGLNQETQYF. The CDR3 DNA sequence: TGCGCCAGCAGTGAGTCGGGGCTAAACCAAGAGACCCAGTACTTC. The J gene is TRBJ2-5, the V gene TRBV10-1; D perhaps matches TRBD1 (5 bases). CDR1 and CDR2 from the germline V gene are WNHNN and SYGVQD (reference sequence). V was pared by 0 bases and J by 0 bases, with 8 bases between. This CDR3 is 15 amino acids long.

This clone showed up just a few times. This sequence joins TRBV11-3 and TRBJ2-7; the match to TRBD1 covers 7 bases. Germline trimming cut 4 bases from V and 3 bases from J; bases unmatched to any gene: 6. Germline V CDR1 and CDR2: SGHNT, YENEEA. CDR3 length: 14 residues. In nucleotides, the CDR3 is TGTGCCAGCAGCTCCGGGACAGAACTCTACGAGCAGTACTTC. This codes for CASSSGTELYEQYF. Drawing the rest from reference TRBV11-3 and TRBJ2-7, the complete variable domain is EAGVVQSPRYKIIEKKQPVAFWCNPISGHNTLYWYLQNLGQGPELLIRYENEEAVDDSQLPKDRFSAERLKGVDSTLKIQPAELGDSAVYLCASSSGTELYEQYFGPGTRLTVT.

V usage is TRBV27 and J usage is TRBJ1-2; 8 positions agree with TRBD1. CDR3 length equals 15 residues. The germline CDR1 and CDR2 sequences are MNHEY and SMNVEV (reference sequence). V lost 5 bases, J lost 8 bases, and 13 bases stayed unmatched. The CDR3, as DNA: TGTGCCAGCAGTCAAGCAGGGGGCGCGGGGAGGGGCTACACCTTC. It specifies CASSQAGGAGRGYTF.

The chain combines TRBV6-5 with TRBJ2-1; D is unclear. There are 13 residues in the CDR3. With 2 bases removed from V and 8 bases from J, the gap between germline ends came to 10 bases. The germline V gene encodes CDR1 MNHEY and CDR2 SVGAGI. The CDR3 sequence: CASSYAFRYEQFF. CDR3 coding DNA: TGTGCCAGCAGTTACGCTTTTCGGTATGAGCAGTTCTTC.

The chain carries TRBV5-1 and TRBJ2-1, with 7 bases matching TRBD1. The CDR3 consists of 15 residues. From germline, CDR1 is SGHRS and CDR2 YFSETQ. Trimming removed 4 bases from V and 0 bases from J; junction bases left unmatched: 4. The DNA of the CDR3 is TGCGCCAGCAGCCGGGGACAGCTCTCCTACAATGAGCAGTTCTTC. Translating gives CASSRGQLSYNEQFF. The whole variable domain, filled in from reference TRBV5-1 and TRBJ2-1, reads KAGVTQTPRYLIKTRGQQVTLSCSPISGHRSVSWYQQTPGQGLQFLFEYFSETQRNKGNFPGRFSGRQFSNSRSEMNVSTLELGDSALYLCASSRGQLSYNEQFFGPGTRLTVL.

This chain uses TRBV7-9 with TRBJ2-2; 8 bases match TRBD2. The CDR3 runs to 16 residues. Germline CDR1 SEHNR, CDR2 FQNEAQ (reference sequence). After removal of 10 bases from V and 3 bases from J, the junction contained 13 bases not matched to a gene. The CDR3 DNA sequence: TGTGCCAACGGCGACGGGAGGGCCTCGGACACCGGGGAGCTGTTTTTT. Translating gives CANGDGRASDTGELFF.

The chain has TRBV5-1 and TRBJ2-1; 14 bases match TRBD2. From germline, CDR1 is SGHRS and CDR2 YFSETQ. This CDR3 region has 19 residues. V shed 7 bases, J shed 4 bases, and the junction held 16 bases outside the gene matches. CDR3 DNA sequence: TGCGCCAGCGCAGACCTCAGAGGGACTAGCGGGAGCCTTTACAATGAGCAGTTCTTC. Translation: CASADLRGTSGSLYNEQFF. The full variable domain, with the rest looked up from reference TRBV5-1 and TRBJ2-1, is KAGVTQTPRYLIKTRGQQVTLSCSPISGHRSVSWYQQTPGQGLQFLFEYFSETQRNKGNFPGRFSGRQFSNSRSEMNVSTLELGDSALYLCASADLRGTSGSLYNEQFFGPGTRLTVL.

This clone was picked up a small number of times. The chain combines TRBV28 with TRBJ1-1; D remains ambiguous. From germline, CDR1 is MDHEN and CDR2 SYDVKM. CDR3 size: 12 residues. V gave up 2 bases and J gave up 10 bases, with 11 bases separating them. The CDR3 loop reads CASSLGRLRAFF. In nucleotides, the CDR3 is TGTGCCAGCAGTTTAGGCAGGTTGAGAGCTTTCTTT.

This clone was counted only a few times. The CDR3 nucleotides read TGCGCCAGCAGCTTGGGGAGCTCCCGGGAGCAGTACTTC. Its translation: CASSLGSSREQYF. This chain joins TRBV5-1 and TRBJ2-5; D might be TRBD2 (6 bases). V was clipped by 0 bases and J by 11 bases, with 14 bases between them. Germline V gene sequence: CDR1 SGHRS, CDR2 YFSETQ. The CDR3 extends over 13 amino acids.

The chain employs TRBV28 and TRBJ2-3; a weak D match, TRBD2 (6 bases). This CDR3 comprises 15 residues. V was clipped by 1 base and J by 1 base, with 9 bases between them. Germline-derived CDR1 and CDR2 are MDHEN and SYDVKM. The CDR3 DNA reads TGTGCCAGCAGTTTATTCCCTAGCGGCACAGATACGCAGTATTTT. The encoded protein is CASSLFPSGTDTQYF.

V usage is TRBV7-8 and J usage is TRBJ2-5; a weak D match, TRBD2 (7 bases). CDR3 size: 15 residues. Trimming cost V 5 bases and J 1 base, with 14 bases left between them. The germline V gene encodes CDR1 SGHVS and CDR2 FQNEAQ. The CDR3 reads CASSPRGGSQETQYF. The CDR3 DNA is TGTGCCAGCAGCCCGAGGGGGGGCAGCCAAGAGACCCAGTACTTC.

The CDR3 loop is CASSYGLAVSYEQYF. The CDR3 nucleotides read TGCGCCAGCAGCTATGGACTAGCCGTGTCCTACGAGCAGTACTTC. The genes are TRBV5-1 and TRBJ2-7; 8 bases fit TRBD2. This CDR3 contains 15 residues. Unmatched junction bases numbered 6, after V lost 3 bases and J lost 1 base. Germline CDR1 SGHRS, CDR2 YFSETQ.

The rearrangement uses TRBV6-5 and TRBJ2-5; D perhaps matches TRBD2 (6 bases). The DNA matches TRBJ2-7 better at its end, which makes the J call doubtful. Per germline, CDR1 MNHEY and CDR2 SVGAGI. This CDR3 has 15 amino acids. CDR3 region: CASRGLVRQGGEQYF. The DNA for the CDR3 is TGTGCCAGCAGGGGGTTAGTACGTCAGGGAGGCGAGCAGTACTTC.

The J gene is TRBJ2-2, the V gene TRBV5-4; D is ambiguous. The V gene lost 3 bases and the J gene lost 1 base, with 4 bases spanning the gap. This CDR3 is built from 13 residues. The germline CDR1 and CDR2 sequences are SGHNT and YYREEE (reference sequence). CDR3 sequence: CASSSRNTGELFF. Written as DNA, the CDR3 is TGTGCCAGCAGCTCCCGGAACACCGGGGAGCTGTTTTTT. Variable domain in full (rest from reference TRBV5-4 and TRBJ2-2): ETGVTQSPTHLIKTRGQQVTLRCSSQSGHNTVSWYQQALGQGPQFIFQYYREEENGRGNFPPRFSGLQFPNYSSELNVNALELDDSALYLCASSSRNTGELFFGEGSRLTVL.

This sequence joins TRBV27 and TRBJ2-7, with 7 bases aligning to TRBD1. Germline V gene lookup returns CDR1 MNHEY and CDR2 SMNVEV (reference sequence). This CDR3 is built from 16 residues. V lost 5 bases, J lost 0 bases, and 10 bases stayed unmatched. Here the CDR3 DNA reads TGTGCCAGCAGTACCACCGGGACAGCTTCCTCCTACGAGCAGTACTTC. Residues: CASSTTGTASSYEQYF.

CDR3 DNA sequence: TGTGCCAGCAGTTTCTTCGAGGGAGGTCCCAATGAGCAGTTCTTC. It specifies CASSFFEGGPNEQFF. The genes are TRBV27 and TRBJ2-1, with a tentative D call TRBD2 (6 bases). The CDR3 length is 15 residues. The germline V and J ends were trimmed by 3 bases and 6 bases, with 15 bases remaining between them. Looked up from germline, CDR1 is MNHEY and CDR2 is SMNVEV (reference sequence).

The gene calls are TRBV9 and TRBJ2-1; 7 bases are a match to TRBD2. Trimming removed 4 bases from V and 0 bases from J; junction bases left unmatched: 4. CDR1 and CDR2 (germline): SGDLS, YYNGEE. CDR3 length: 15 residues. The CDR3 is CASSPTSNSYNEQFF. In DNA form, the CDR3 reads TGTGCCAGCAGCCCGACTAGCAACTCCTACAATGAGCAGTTCTTC.

This sequence joins TRBV15 and TRBJ1-2; D gene ambiguous. This CDR3 is built from 15 residues. The V and J ends lost 0 bases and 7 bases respectively, with 15 bases between them. Germline CDR1 LNHNV, CDR2 YYDKDF (reference sequence). The chain's CDR3 is CATSREAERSGGYTF. The CDR3 DNA follows: TGTGCCACCAGCAGAGAGGCGGAGAGAAGCGGTGGCTACACCTTC.

This clone was seen only a few times. This sequence joins TRBV30 and TRBJ2-2, with TRBD1 identical over 7 bases. Per the germline V gene, CDR1 is GTSNPN and CDR2 is SVGIG (reference sequence). This CDR3 region has 15 residues. V trimming: 2 bases; J trimming: 3 bases; junction bases outside the gene matches: 6. The DNA for the CDR3 is TGTGCCTGGAGTTCCGGGACAGCCTACACCGGGGAGCTGTTTTTT. It encodes CAWSSGTAYTGELFF.

A few counts support this clone. V gene TRBV7-9 combines with J gene TRBJ2-3, with D possibly TRBD2 on 6 matching bases. V was shortened by 3 bases and J by 2 bases, with 12 bases between the two germline ends. CDR1 and CDR2 from the germline V gene are SEHNR and FQNEAQ (reference sequence). This CDR3 is 15 amino acids long. CDR3 DNA sequence: TGTGCCAGCAGCTTGGACGGGAGCCTCACAGATACGCAGTATTTT. Its protein is CASSLDGSLTDTQYF.

V gene TRBV2 combines with J gene TRBJ1-4; 7 bases are shared with TRBD1. V dropped 6 bases and J dropped 3; count of bases not matched to a gene: 7. Germline lookup yields CDR1 SNHLY and CDR2 FYNNEI. This CDR3 is built from 15 residues. The CDR3 loop reads CASRRTGQSNEKLFF. CDR3 coding DNA: TGTGCCAGCAGACGGACAGGACAATCTAATGAAAAACTGTTTTTT.

V is TRBV6-1 and J is TRBJ1-1; 8 bases are shared with TRBD1. The length of the CDR3 is 14 residues. The V gene end was trimmed by 3 bases and the J gene end by 4 bases; junction bases not matched to a gene: 4. CDR1 and CDR2 from the germline V gene are MNHNS and SASEGT. The CDR3 sequence: CASSEQTGGTEAFF. The CDR3 DNA is TGTGCCAGCAGTGAGCAAACAGGGGGCACTGAAGCTTTCTTT.